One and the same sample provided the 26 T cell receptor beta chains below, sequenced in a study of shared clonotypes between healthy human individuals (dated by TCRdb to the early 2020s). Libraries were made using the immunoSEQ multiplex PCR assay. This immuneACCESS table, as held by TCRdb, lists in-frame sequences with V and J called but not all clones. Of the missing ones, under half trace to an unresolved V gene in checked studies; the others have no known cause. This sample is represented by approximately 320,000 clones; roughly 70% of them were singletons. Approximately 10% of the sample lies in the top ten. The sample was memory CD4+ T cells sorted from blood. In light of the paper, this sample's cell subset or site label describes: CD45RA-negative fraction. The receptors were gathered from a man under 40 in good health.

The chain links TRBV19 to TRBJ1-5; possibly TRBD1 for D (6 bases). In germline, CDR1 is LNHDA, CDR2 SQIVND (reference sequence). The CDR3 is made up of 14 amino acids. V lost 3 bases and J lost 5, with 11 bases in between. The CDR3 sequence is CASSIGGRDQPQHF. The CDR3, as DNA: TGTGCCAGTAGTATCGGGGGCCGGGATCAGCCCCAGCATTTT.

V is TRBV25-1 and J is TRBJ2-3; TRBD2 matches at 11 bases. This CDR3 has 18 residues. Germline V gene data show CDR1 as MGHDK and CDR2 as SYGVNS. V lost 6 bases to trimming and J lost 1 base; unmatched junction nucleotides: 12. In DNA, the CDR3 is TGTGCCAGCAGGGGGGTAGCGGGAGGGAGACCCCGCACAGATACGCAGTATTTT. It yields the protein CASRGVAGGRPRTDTQYF.

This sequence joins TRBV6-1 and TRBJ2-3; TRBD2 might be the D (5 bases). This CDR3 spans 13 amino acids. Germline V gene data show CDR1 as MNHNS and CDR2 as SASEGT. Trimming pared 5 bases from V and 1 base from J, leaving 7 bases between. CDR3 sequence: CASSWTGTDTQYF. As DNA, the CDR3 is TGTGCCAGCAGTTGGACTGGCACAGATACGCAGTATTTT.

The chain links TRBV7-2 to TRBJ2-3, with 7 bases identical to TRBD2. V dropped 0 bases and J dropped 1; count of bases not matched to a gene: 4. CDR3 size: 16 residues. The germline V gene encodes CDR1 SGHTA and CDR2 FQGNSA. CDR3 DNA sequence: TGTGCCAGCAGCTTAGCGCGGAGCGGGGGCACAGATACGCAGTATTTT. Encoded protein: CASSLARSGGTDTQYF.

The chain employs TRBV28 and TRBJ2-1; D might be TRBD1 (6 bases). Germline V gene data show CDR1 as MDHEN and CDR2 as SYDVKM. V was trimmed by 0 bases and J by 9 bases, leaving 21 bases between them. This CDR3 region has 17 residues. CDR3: CASSLWVGTRKTGEQFF. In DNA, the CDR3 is TGTGCCAGCAGTTTATGGGTTGGGACAAGGAAGACGGGTGAGCAGTTCTTC.

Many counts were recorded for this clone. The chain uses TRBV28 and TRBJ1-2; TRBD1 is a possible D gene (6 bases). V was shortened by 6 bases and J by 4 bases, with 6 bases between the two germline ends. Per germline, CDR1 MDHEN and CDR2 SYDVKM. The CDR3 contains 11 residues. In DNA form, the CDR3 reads TGTGCCAGCAGACAGGGCTATGGCTACACCTTC. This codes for CASRQGYGYTF.

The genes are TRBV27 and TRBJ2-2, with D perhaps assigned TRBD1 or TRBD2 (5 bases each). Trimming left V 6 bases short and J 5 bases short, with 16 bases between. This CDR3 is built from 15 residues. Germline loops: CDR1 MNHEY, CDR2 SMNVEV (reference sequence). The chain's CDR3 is CASRSGRGRTGELFF. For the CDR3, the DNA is TGTGCCAGCAGGTCGGGGCGAGGTAGGACCGGGGAGCTGTTTTTT.

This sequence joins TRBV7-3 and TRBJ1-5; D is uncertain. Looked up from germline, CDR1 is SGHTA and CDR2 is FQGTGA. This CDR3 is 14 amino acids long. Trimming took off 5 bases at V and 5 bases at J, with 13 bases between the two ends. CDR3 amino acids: CASSPGPGDQPQHF. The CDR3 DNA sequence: TGTGCCAGCAGCCCAGGCCCTGGGGATCAGCCCCAGCATTTT.

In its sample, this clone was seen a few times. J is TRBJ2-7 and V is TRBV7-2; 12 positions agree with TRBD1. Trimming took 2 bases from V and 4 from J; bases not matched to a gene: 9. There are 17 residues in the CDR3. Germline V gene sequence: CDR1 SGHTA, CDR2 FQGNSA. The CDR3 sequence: CASSLMGGQGARYEQYF. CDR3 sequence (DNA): TGTGCCAGCAGCTTAATGGGGGGACAGGGGGCGAGGTACGAGCAGTACTTC.

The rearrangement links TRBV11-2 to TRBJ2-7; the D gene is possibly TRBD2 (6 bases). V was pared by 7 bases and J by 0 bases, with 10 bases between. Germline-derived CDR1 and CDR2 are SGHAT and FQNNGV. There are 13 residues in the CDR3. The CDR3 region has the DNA TGTGCCAGCAACGGAGGGTCCTCCTACGAGCAGTACTTC. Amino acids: CASNGGSSYEQYF.

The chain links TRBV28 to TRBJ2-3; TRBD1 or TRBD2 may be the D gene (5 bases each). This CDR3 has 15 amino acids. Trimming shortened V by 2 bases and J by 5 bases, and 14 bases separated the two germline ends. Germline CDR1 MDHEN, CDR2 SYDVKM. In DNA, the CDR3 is TGTGCCAGCAGTTTAGTGGGACCTCTTCAAGATACGCAGTATTTT. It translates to CASSLVGPLQDTQYF.

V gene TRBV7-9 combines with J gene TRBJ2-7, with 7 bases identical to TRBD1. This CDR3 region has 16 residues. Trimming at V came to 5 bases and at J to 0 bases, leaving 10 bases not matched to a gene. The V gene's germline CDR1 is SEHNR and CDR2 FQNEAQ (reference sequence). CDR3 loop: CASSPHRGSSSYEQYF. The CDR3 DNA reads TGTGCCAGCAGCCCCCACAGGGGCAGCAGCTCCTACGAGCAGTACTTC.

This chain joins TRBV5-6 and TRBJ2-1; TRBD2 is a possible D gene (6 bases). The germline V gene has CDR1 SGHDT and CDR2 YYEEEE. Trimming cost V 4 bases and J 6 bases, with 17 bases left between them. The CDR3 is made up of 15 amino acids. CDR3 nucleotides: TGTGCCAGCAGCAACCGGGACTCTAGGTTCAATGAGCAGTTCTTC. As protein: CASSNRDSRFNEQFF.

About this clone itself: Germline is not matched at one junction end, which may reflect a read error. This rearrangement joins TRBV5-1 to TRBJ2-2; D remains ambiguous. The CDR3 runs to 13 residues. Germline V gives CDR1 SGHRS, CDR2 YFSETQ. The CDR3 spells CASSLTVTGELFF. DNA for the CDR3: TGTGCCAGCAGCTTGACTGTGACCGGGGAGCTGTTTTTT.

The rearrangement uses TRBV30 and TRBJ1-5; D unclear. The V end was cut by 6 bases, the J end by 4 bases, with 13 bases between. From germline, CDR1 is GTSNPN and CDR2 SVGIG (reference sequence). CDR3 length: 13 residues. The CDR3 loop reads CACSVGWNQPQHF. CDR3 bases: TGTGCCTGTTCGGTAGGATGGAATCAGCCCCAGCATTTT.

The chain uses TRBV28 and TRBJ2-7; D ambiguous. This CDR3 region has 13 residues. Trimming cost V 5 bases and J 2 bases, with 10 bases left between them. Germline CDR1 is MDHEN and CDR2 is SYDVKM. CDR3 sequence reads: CASSAPVPYEQYF. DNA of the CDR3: TGTGCCAGCAGTGCCCCGGTGCCCTACGAGCAGTACTTC.

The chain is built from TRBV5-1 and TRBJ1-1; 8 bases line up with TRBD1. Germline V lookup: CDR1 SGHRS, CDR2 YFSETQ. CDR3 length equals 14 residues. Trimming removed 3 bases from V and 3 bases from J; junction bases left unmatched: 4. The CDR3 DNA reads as TGCGCCAGCAGCTACACAGGGGGACACACTGAAGCTTTCTTT. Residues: CASSYTGGHTEAFF. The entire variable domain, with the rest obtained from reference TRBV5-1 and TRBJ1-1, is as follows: KAGVTQTPRYLIKTRGQQVTLSCSPISGHRSVSWYQQTPGQGLQFLFEYFSETQRNKGNFPGRFSGRQFSNSRSEMNVSTLELGDSALYLCASSYTGGHTEAFFGQGTRLTVV.

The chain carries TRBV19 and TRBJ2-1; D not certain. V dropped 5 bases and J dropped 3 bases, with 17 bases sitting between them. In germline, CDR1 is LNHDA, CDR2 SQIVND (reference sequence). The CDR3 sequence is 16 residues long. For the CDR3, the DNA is TGTGCCAGTAGTCCGACCCGGAGTTCACTCTACAATGAGCAGTTCTTC. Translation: CASSPTRSSLYNEQFF.

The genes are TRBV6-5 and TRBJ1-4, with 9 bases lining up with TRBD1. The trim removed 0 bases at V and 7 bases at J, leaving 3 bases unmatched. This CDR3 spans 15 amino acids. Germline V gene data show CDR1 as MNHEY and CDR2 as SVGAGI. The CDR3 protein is CASSYSDRGIEKLFF. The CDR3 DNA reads TGTGCCAGCAGTTACTCTGACAGGGGGATTGAAAAACTGTTTTTT.

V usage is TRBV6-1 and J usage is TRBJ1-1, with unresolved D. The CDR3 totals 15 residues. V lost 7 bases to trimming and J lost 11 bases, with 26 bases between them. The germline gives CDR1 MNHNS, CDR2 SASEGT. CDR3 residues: CASTGMESPGFAAFF. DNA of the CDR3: TGTGCCAGCACCGGAATGGAGTCTCCCGGGTTTGCTGCTTTCTTT.

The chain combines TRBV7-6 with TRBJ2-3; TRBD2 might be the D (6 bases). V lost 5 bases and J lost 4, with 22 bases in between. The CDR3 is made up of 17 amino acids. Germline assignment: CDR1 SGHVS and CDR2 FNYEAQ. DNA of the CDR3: TGTGCCAGCAGCCTGGTGGGAGGACCGGTGATCCCAGATACGCAGTATTTT. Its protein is CASSLVGGPVIPDTQYF.

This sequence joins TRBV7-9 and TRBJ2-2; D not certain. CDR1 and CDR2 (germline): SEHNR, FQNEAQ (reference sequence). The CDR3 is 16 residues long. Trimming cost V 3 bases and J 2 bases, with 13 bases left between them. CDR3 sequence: CASSFLGYPNTGELFF. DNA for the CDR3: TGTGCCAGCAGCTTCCTTGGGTACCCAAACACCGGGGAGCTGTTTTTT.

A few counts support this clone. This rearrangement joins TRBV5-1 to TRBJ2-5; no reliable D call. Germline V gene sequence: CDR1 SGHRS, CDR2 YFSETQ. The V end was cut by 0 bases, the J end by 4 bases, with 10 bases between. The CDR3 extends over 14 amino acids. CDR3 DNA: TGCGCCAGCAGCTTGGGGCAGGCGAGAGAGACCCAGTACTTC. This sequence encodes CASSLGQARETQYF.

The CDR3 sequence is CSGSTSGTDTQYF. CDR3 nucleotides: TGCAGCGGATCCACTAGCGGGACAGATACGCAGTATTTT. This chain joins TRBV29-1 and TRBJ2-3, with TRBD2 matching over 9 bases. After removal of 7 bases from V and 3 bases from J, the junction contained 5 bases not matched to a gene. The germline CDR1 and CDR2 sequences are SQVTM and ANQGSEA. This CDR3 has 13 amino acids.

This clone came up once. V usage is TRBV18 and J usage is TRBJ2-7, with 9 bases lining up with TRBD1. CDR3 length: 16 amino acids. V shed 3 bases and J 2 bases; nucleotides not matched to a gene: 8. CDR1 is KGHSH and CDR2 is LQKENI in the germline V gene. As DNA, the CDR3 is TGTGCCAGCTCACCGGTGCGAGGGACAGGGACCTACGAGCAGTACTTC. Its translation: CASSPVRGTGTYEQYF.

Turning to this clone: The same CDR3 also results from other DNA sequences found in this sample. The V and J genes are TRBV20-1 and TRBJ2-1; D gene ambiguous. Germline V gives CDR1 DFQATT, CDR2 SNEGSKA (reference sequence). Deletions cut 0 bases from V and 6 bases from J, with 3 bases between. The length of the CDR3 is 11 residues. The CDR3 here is CSARDLNEQFF. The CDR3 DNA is TGCAGTGCTAGAGATCTCAATGAGCAGTTCTTC.